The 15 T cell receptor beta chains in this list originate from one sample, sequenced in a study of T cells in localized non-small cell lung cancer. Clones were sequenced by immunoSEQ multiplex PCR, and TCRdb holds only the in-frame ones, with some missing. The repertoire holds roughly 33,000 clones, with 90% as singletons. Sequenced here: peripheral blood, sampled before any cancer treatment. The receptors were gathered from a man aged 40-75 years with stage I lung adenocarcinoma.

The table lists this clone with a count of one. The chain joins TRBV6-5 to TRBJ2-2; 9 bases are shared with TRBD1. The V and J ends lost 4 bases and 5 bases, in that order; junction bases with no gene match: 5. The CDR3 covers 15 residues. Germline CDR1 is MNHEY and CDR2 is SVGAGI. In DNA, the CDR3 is TGTGCCAGCAGTTCCGGGACAGGGCAAACCGGGGAGCTGTTTTTT. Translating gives CASSSGTGQTGELFF.

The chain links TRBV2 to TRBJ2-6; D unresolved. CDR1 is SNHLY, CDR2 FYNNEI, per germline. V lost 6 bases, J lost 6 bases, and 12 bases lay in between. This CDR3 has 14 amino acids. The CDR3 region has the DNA TGTGCCAGCAGCGCCCACGGTGCGGCCAACGTCCTGACTTTC. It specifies CASSAHGAANVLTF.

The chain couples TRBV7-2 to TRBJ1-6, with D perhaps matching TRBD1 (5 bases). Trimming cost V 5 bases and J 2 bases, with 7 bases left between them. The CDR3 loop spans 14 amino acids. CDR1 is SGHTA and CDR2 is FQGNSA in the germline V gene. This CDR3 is CASSPRAYNSPLHF. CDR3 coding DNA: TGTGCCAGCAGCCCCAGGGCCTATAATTCACCCCTCCACTTT.

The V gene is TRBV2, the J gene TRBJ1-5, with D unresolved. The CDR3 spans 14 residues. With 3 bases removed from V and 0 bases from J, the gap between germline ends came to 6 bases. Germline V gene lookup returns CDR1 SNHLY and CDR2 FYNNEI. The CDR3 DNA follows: TGTGCCAGCAGTGAGGCGAATAGCAATCAGCCCCAGCATTTT. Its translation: CASSEANSNQPQHF.

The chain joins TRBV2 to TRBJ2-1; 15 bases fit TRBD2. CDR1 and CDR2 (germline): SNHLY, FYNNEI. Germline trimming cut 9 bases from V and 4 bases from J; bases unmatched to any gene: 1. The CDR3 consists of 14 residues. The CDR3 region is CARGLAGGYNEQFF. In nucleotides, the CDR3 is TGTGCCAGGGGACTAGCGGGGGGATACAATGAGCAGTTCTTC.

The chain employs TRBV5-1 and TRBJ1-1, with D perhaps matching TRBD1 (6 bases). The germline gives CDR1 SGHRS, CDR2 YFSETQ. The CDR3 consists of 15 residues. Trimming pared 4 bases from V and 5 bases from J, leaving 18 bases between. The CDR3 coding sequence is TGCGCCAGCAGCGCCCAGGGGCCTGGAAGAACTGAAGCTTTCTTT. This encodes CASSAQGPGRTEAFF.

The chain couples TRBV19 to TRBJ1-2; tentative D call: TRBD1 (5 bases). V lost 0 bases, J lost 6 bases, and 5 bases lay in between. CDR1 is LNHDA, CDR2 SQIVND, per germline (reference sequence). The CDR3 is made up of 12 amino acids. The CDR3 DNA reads TGTGCCAGTAGTATAGAGGGGGATGGCTACACCTTC. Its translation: CASSIEGDGYTF.

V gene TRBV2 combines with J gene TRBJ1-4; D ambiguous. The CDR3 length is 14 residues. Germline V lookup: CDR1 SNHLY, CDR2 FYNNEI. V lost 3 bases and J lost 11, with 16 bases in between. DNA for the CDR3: TGTGCCAGCAGTGATCGGACCTATGCGGATAAACTGTTTTTT. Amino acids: CASSDRTYADKLFF. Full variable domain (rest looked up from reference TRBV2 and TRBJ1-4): EPEVTQTPSHQVTQMGQEVILRCVPISNHLYFYWYRQILGQKVEFLVSFYNNEISEKSEIFDDQFSVERPDGSNFTLKIRSTKLEDSAMYFCASSDRTYADKLFFGSGTQLSVL.

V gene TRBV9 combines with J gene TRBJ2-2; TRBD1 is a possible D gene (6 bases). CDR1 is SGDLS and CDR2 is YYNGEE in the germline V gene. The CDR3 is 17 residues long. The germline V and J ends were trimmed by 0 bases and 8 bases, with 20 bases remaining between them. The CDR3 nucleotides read TGTGCCAGCAGCGTAGCCCGCAAGAGACAGGCTACTGGGGAGCTGTTTTTT. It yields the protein CASSVARKRQATGELFF.

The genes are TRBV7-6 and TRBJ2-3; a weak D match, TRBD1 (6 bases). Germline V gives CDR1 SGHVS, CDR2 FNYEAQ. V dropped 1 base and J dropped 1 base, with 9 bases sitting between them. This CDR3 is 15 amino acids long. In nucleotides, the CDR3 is TGTGCCAGCAGCTTAGGGGGACAACGCACAGATACGCAGTATTTT. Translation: CASSLGGQRTDTQYF. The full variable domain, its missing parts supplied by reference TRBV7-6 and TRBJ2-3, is GAGVSQSPRYKVTKRGQDVALRCDPISGHVSLYWYRQALGQGPEFLTYFNYEAQQDKSGLPNDRFSAERPEGSISTLTIQRTEQRDSAMYRCASSLGGQRTDTQYFGPGTRLTVL.

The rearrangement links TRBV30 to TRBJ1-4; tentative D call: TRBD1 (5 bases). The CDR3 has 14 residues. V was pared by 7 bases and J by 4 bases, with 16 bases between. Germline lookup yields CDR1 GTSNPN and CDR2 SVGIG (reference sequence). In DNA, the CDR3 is TGTGCCTACATCGACAGTCGACATAATGAAAAACTGTTTTTT. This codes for CAYIDSRHNEKLFF. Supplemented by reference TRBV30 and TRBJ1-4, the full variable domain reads SQTIHQWPATLVQPVGSPLSLECTVEGTSNPNLYWYRQAAGRGLQLLFYSVGIGQISSEVPQNLSASRPQDRQFILSSKKLLLSDSGFYLCAYIDSRHNEKLFFGSGTQLSVL.

CDR3 in amino acids: CASSLTGVGSDTQYF. The CDR3 bases are TGCGCCAGCAGCTTAACAGGGGTGGGTTCAGATACGCAGTATTTT. The J gene is TRBJ2-3, the V gene TRBV5-1; 7 nucleotides align to TRBD1. Unmatched junction bases numbered 7, after V lost 2 bases and J lost 4 bases. CDR1 SGHRS and CDR2 YFSETQ come from the germline V gene. This CDR3 is 15 amino acids long.

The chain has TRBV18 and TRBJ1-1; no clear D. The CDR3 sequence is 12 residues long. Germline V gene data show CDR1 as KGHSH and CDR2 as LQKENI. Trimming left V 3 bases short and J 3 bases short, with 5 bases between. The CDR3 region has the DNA TGTGCCAGCTCACCGATAGACACTGAAGCTTTCTTT. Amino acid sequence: CASSPIDTEAFF.

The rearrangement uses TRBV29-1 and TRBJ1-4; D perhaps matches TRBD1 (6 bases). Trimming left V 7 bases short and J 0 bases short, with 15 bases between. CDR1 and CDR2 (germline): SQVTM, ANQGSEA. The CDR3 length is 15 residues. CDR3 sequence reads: CSARGGAATNEKLFF. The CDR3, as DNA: TGCAGCGCCCGTGGGGGGGCAGCAACTAATGAAAAACTGTTTTTT.

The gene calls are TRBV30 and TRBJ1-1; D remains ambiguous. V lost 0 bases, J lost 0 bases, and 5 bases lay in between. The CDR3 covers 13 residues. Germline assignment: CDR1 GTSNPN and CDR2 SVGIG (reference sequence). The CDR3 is CAWSVVVNTEAFF. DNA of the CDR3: TGTGCCTGGAGTGTTGTCGTGAACACTGAAGCTTTCTTT.